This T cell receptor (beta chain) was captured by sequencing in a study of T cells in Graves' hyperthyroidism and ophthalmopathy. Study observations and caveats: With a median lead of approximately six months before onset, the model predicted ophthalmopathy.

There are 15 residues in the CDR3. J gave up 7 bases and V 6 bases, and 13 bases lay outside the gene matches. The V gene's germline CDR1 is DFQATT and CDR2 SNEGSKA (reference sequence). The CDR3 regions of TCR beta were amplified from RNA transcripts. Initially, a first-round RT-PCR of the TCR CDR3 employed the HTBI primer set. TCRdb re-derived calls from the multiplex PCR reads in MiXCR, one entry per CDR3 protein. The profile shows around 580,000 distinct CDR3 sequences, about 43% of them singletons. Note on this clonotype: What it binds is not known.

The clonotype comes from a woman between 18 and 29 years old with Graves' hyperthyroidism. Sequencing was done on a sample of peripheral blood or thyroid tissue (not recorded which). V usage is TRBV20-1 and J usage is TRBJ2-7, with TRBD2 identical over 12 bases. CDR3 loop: CSARLAGDSDDEQYF. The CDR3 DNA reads TGCAGTGCCCGACTAGCGGGAGATAGCGACGATGAGCAGTACTTC.